This is a list of T cell receptor beta chains from one sample in a study of brain T cells in children with intractable seizures. Assay used: immunoSEQ multiplex PCR; TCRdb lists only in-frame clones, some missing. Of roughly 120,000 clones listed, roughly 92% are singletons. The sample was peripheral blood, taken at surgery. The receptors derive from a boy under three years old with hemimegalencephaly and intractable seizures. CDR3s include the opening cysteine and the closing phenylalanine or tryptophan. D genes are given only for firm matches. Size is stated for part of the rows, as once, few or many counts, or as a class when the clone is expanded.

CDR3aa,CDR3nt,j_gene,d_gene,abundance,v_gene
CASSELGQIVTTDTQYF,TGTGCCAGCAGTGAATTGGGGCAGATCGTTACCACAGATACGCAGTATTTT,TRBJ2-3,.,.,TRBV25-1
CASSSGAAPSYGYTF,TGTGCCAGCTCATCGGGGGCAGCCCCGTCCTATGGCTACACCTTC,TRBJ1-2,.,.,TRBV18
CASSLLSDTQYF,TGTGCCAGCAGCTTACTCTCAGATACGCAGTATTTT,TRBJ2-3,.,.,TRBV7-9
CASSQDMGLAGGPGGYNEQFF,TGCGCCAGCAGCCAAGATATGGGACTAGCGGGAGGGCCCGGGGGCTACAATGAGCAGTTCTTC,TRBJ2-1,TRBD2,.,TRBV4-1
CASSSGGGEQYF,TGTGCCAGCAGTAGCGGCGGGGGGGAGCAGTACTTC,TRBJ2-7,TRBD2,.,TRBV12-3/TRBV12-4
CASSLSGGFYGYTF,TGTGCCAGCAGTTTATCAGGTGGATTCTATGGCTACACCTTC,TRBJ1-2,.,.,TRBV28
CASSPTMTSGYNEQFF,TGTGCCAGCAGCCCCACGATGACTAGCGGATACAATGAGCAGTTCTTC,TRBJ2-1,TRBD2,.,TRBV7-9
CASSFGHSNQPQHF,TGTGCCAGCAGCTTTGGCCATAGCAATCAGCCCCAGCATTTT,TRBJ1-5,.,.,TRBV7-2
CASSLMGSVPTDTQYF,TGTGCCAGCAGCTTGATGGGGTCCGTCCCCACAGATACGCAGTATTTT,TRBJ2-3,.,.,TRBV5-5
CAISEWGTGGPGHEQYF,TGTGCCATCAGTGAGTGGGGCACAGGGGGCCCTGGCCACGAGCAGTACTTC,TRBJ2-7,TRBD1,once,TRBV10-3
CASSYSGAAGTEAFF,TGTGCCAGCAGTTACTCCGGGGCCGCGGGCACTGAAGCTTTCTTT,TRBJ1-1,.,once,TRBV6-5
CASSLTASGTTEQFF,TGTGCCAGCAGCTTAACCGCTAGCGGCACGACTGAGCAGTTCTTC,TRBJ2-1,TRBD2,.,TRBV7-3
CASSFGGFGQPQHF,TGTGCCAGCAGTTTTGGAGGGTTCGGTCAGCCCCAGCATTTT,TRBJ1-5,.,.,TRBV28
CASSPAVGPNYEQYF,TGTGCCAGCAGTCCCGCCGTGGGACCGAACTACGAGCAGTACTTC,TRBJ2-7,.,.,TRBV28
CASSPREGRDNEQFF,TGTGCCAGCAGCCCTAGGGAGGGAAGGGACAATGAGCAGTTCTTC,TRBJ2-1,TRBD2,.,TRBV11-1
CAWSVLLNEKLFF,TGTGCCTGGAGTGTACTCCTTAATGAAAAACTGTTTTTT,TRBJ1-4,.,.,TRBV30
CASSALPPGQGASYEQYF,TGTGCCAGCAGTGCTTTACCACCGGGACAGGGGGCTTCCTACGAGCAGTACTTC,TRBJ2-7,TRBD1,.,TRBV6-1
CASSSGLYYEQYF,TGTGCCAGCAGCTCGGGACTATACTACGAGCAGTACTTC,TRBJ2-7,TRBD2,.,TRBV7-3
CASSQGGLAGVIFF,TGTGCCAGCAGCCAAGGGGGCCTAGCGGGAGTGATATTCTTC,TRBJ2-1,TRBD2,.,TRBV3-1/TRBV3-2
CSASRDRGWTDTQYF,TGCAGTGCTAGTCGGGACAGGGGATGGACAGATACGCAGTATTTT,TRBJ2-3,TRBD1,.,TRBV20-1
CASSLAFRETQYF,TGTGCCAGCAGTTTAGCGTTTAGGGAGACCCAGTACTTC,TRBJ2-5,.,.,TRBV28
CASSPGQGYYNEQFF,TGTGCCAGCAGTCCGGGACAGGGGTATTACAATGAGCAGTTCTTC,TRBJ2-1,TRBD1,once,TRBV6-5
CASSYSGLGETQYF,TGTGCCAGCAGTTACTCCGGACTAGGAGAGACCCAGTACTTC,TRBJ2-5,TRBD2,.,TRBV6-6
CASSVEQGHYEQYF,TGTGCCAGCAGCGTAGAACAGGGCCACTACGAGCAGTACTTC,TRBJ2-7,.,.,TRBV9
CASSWTGGETQYF,TGTGCCAGCAGCTGGACGGGGGGAGAGACCCAGTACTTC,TRBJ2-5,TRBD2,.,TRBV7-2
CATSDLQRTRPSTDTQYF,TGTGCCACCAGTGATTTGCAGCGGACGAGACCTAGCACAGATACGCAGTATTTT,TRBJ2-3,.,.,TRBV24-1
CATSDLLGTSGTDTQYF,TGTGCCACCAGTGATTTGCTCGGGACTAGCGGTACAGATACGCAGTATTTT,TRBJ2-3,TRBD2,.,TRBV24-1
CASSLLAGVLETQYF,TGCGCCAGCAGCCTACTAGCGGGAGTATTAGAGACCCAGTACTTC,TRBJ2-5,TRBD2,.,TRBV4-1
CASSPGLARSYEQYF,TGCGCCAGCAGCCCCGGACTAGCGAGATCCTACGAGCAGTACTTC,TRBJ2-7,TRBD2,.,TRBV5-1
CASSLPGSGNTIYF,TGTGCCAGCAGTCTCCCCGGGTCCGGAAACACCATATATTTT,TRBJ1-3,.,.,TRBV28
CASSLPTGGYRGYTF,TGTGCCAGCAGTTTACCGACAGGGGGCTATCGGGGCTACACCTTC,TRBJ1-2,TRBD1,.,TRBV28
CASSLLGWEGYTF,TGTGCCAGCAGCCTACTGGGGTGGGAGGGCTACACCTTC,TRBJ1-2,.,.,TRBV7-9
CASSEGTTYEQYF,TGCGCCAGCAGTGAGGGGACAACCTACGAGCAGTACTTC,TRBJ2-7,.,.,TRBV10-1
CASRRETADSGNTIYF,TGTGCCAGCAGGAGAGAGACAGCGGACTCTGGAAACACCATATATTTT,TRBJ1-3,.,.,TRBV2
CASSINLAGEGYNEQFF,TGTGCCAGCAGCATAAACCTAGCGGGAGAAGGCTACAATGAGCAGTTCTTC,TRBJ2-1,TRBD2,.,TRBV7-2
CVRSSSRGPGLAGIYEQYF,TGTGTCAGAAGCTCAAGCCGCGGCCCGGGACTAGCGGGAATATACGAGCAGTACTTC,TRBJ2-7,.,once,TRBV7-5
CATSRLPQGTLNEQFF,TGTGCCACCAGCAGGCTCCCCCAGGGGACTCTCAATGAGCAGTTCTTC,TRBJ2-1,.,once,TRBV15
CASSFPAGAYEQYF,TGTGCCAGCAGCTTTCCTGCGGGGGCCTACGAGCAGTACTTC,TRBJ2-7,TRBD2,.,TRBV5-6
CASSKGLNQETQYF,TGTGCCAGCAGCAAAGGACTTAATCAAGAGACCCAGTACTTC,TRBJ2-5,.,.,TRBV21-1
CASSLGLSYEQYF,TGTGCCAGCAGTTTAGGGTTATCCTACGAGCAGTACTTC,TRBJ2-7,.,.,TRBV27
CASSLGDRGFSAMWYTF,TGTGCCAGCAGCTTGGGGGACAGGGGGTTCTCGGCTATGTGGTACACCTTC,TRBJ1-2,TRBD1,.,TRBV5-4
CASSAASGSPNEQFF,TGTGCCAGCAGTGCTGCCAGCGGGAGCCCCAATGAGCAGTTCTTC,TRBJ2-1,TRBD2,.,TRBV2
CASSYRRIYEQYF,TGTGCCAGCAGTTACAGGCGGATCTACGAGCAGTACTTC,TRBJ2-7,.,.,TRBV6-5
CASSKPGDSGANVLTF,TGTGCCAGCAGTAAGCCAGGGGACTCTGGGGCCAACGTCCTGACTTTC,TRBJ2-6,.,.,TRBV5-8
CASGTTGTISYEQYF,TGTGCCAGCGGAACGACAGGGACCATCTCCTACGAGCAGTACTTC,TRBJ2-7,TRBD1,few,TRBV28
CASSRGLALSYEQYF,TGTGCCAGCAGTCGCGGACTAGCGCTCTCCTACGAGCAGTACTTC,TRBJ2-7,TRBD2,.,TRBV6-2/TRBV6-3
CASRGGQRANEQFF,TGTGCCAGCAGGGGTGGACAGAGGGCGAATGAGCAGTTCTTC,TRBJ2-1,.,.,TRBV7-9
CAISELAGKSDTQYF,TGTGCCATCAGTGAGCTAGCGGGAAAATCAGATACGCAGTATTTT,TRBJ2-3,TRBD2,.,TRBV10-3
CASSRGLANTGELFF,TGCGCCAGCAGCCGGGGACTAGCGAACACCGGGGAGCTGTTTTTT,TRBJ2-2,TRBD2,.,TRBV4-3
CASSGTSSRSVIQYF,TGTGCCAGCTCAGGGACTAGCTCCCGATCGGTCATTCAGTACTTC,TRBJ2-4,TRBD2,.,TRBV18
CASSVAVRTDTQYF,TGTGCCAGCAGCGTAGCTGTTCGCACAGATACGCAGTATTTT,TRBJ2-3,.,.,TRBV9
CASSLEWGLGELFF,TGTGCCAGCAGCTTAGAATGGGGTCTCGGGGAGCTGTTTTTT,TRBJ2-2,.,.,TRBV11-3
CASDAGRGIARDEQFF,TGTGCCAGCGATGCCGGACGCGGGATTGCTCGGGATGAGCAGTTCTTC,TRBJ2-1,.,.,TRBV11-2
CAISVSAGLQYF,TGTGCCATCAGTGTATCGGCGGGACTCCAGTACTTC,TRBJ2-5,.,.,TRBV10-3
CASRGTRTKETQYF,TGTGCCAGCAGGGGGACTAGGACTAAAGAGACCCAGTACTTC,TRBJ2-5,TRBD2,.,TRBV2
CASRKMDLYEQYF,TGTGCCAGCAGAAAAATGGACCTCTACGAGCAGTACTTC,TRBJ2-7,.,.,TRBV28
CASRGGVGTQYF,TGTGCCAGCAGAGGGGGAGTGGGGACCCAGTACTTC,TRBJ2-5,.,.,TRBV12-3/TRBV12-4
CAIGPTYEQYF,TGTGCCATCGGACCGACCTACGAGCAGTACTTC,TRBJ2-7,.,.,TRBV10-3
CASSQGWGMGYNEQFF,TGCGCCAGCAGCCAAGGGTGGGGGATGGGTTACAATGAGCAGTTCTTC,TRBJ2-1,.,.,TRBV4-3
CASSLAVTGGGETQYF,TGTGCCAGCAGCTTAGCGGTGACAGGGGGCGGAGAGACCCAGTACTTC,TRBJ2-5,TRBD1,once,TRBV7-9